This TCR beta chain was identified in a study of shared clonotypes between healthy human individuals. Method: immunoSEQ multiplex PCR; TCRdb's copy keeps in-frame clones and lacks some. The table includes 2 million to 3 million clones, roughly 93% detected once. The germline V gene has CDR1 SGHRS and CDR2 YFSETQ. The CDR3 consists of 13 residues. V dropped 1 base and J dropped 5 bases, with 9 bases sitting between them. This TCR was sampled from a man between 18 and 35 years old in good health. Some clones in this sample may be carry-over from other donors' samples. The rearrangement uses TRBV5-1 and TRBJ2-5; D not resolved. The specimen was naive CD4+ T cells from PBMCs. Subset indicated: CD45RA+ positively selected. CDR3: CASSLNREETQYF. The CDR3 DNA reads TGCGCCAGCAGCTTGAACAGAGAGGAGACCCAGTACTTC.